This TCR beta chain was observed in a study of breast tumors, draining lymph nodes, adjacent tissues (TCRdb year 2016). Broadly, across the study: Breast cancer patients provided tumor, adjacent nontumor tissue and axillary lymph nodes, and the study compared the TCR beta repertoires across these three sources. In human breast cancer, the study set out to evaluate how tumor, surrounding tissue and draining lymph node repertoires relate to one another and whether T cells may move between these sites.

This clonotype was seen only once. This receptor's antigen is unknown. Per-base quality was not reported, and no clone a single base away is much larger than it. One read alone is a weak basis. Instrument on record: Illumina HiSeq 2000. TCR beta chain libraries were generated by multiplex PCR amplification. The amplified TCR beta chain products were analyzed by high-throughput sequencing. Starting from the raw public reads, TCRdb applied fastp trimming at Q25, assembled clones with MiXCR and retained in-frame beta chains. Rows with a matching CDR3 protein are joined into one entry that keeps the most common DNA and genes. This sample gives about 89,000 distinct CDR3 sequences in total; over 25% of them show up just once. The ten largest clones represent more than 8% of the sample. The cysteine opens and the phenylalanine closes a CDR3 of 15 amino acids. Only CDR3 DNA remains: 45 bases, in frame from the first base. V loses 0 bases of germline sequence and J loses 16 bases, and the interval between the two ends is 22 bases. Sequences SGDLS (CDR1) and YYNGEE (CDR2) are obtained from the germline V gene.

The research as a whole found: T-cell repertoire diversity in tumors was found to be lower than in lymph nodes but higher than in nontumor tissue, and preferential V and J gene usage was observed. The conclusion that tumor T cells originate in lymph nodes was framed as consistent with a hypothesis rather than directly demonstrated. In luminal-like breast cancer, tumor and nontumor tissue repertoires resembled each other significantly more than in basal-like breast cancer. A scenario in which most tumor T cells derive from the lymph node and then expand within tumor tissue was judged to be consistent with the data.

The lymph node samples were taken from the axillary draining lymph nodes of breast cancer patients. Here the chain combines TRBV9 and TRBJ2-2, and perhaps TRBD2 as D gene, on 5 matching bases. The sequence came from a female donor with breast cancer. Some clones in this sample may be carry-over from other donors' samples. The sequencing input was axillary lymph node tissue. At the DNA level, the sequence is TGTGCCAGCAGCGTAGCCCCCCAATACACCGGGAAGCCGTTTTTT. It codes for CASSVAPQYTGKPFF.